The rows below give T cell receptor beta chains drawn from one sample of a study of identical twins. One entry per CDR3 protein results from TCRdb running MiXCR on the 5' RACE reads. This table holds about 490,000 distinct CDR3 sequences, roughly 15% found once. This same sample was also part of a study on yellow fever vaccine responses in identical twins.

Material for sequencing was CD4+ T cells sorted from blood. The receptors were gathered from a woman between 18 and 29 years old in good health. CDR3s include the opening cysteine and the closing phenylalanine or tryptophan. A D gene is named only where the DNA matches it firmly. A row's size may be missing; if present it is once, few, many or a size class.

clone size: many; D gene: .; J gene: TRBJ1-5; V gene: TRBV4-1; CDR3 protein: CASSQVGLGNNQPQHF; CDR3 DNA: TGCGCCAGCAGCCAAGTGGGATTAGGGAACAATCAGCCCCAGCATTTT
clone size: .; D gene: .; J gene: TRBJ2-4; V gene: TRBV20-1; CDR3 protein: CSARNAAKNIQYF; CDR3 DNA: TGCAGTGCTAGGAACGCGGCCAAAAACATTCAGTACTTC
clone size: few; D gene: TRBD1; J gene: TRBJ2-3; V gene: TRBV24-1; CDR3 protein: CATSDPGQGATDTQYF; CDR3 DNA: TGTGCCACCAGTGATCCAGGACAGGGAGCCACAGATACGCAGTATTTT
clone size: .; D gene: TRBD1; J gene: TRBJ1-2; V gene: TRBV29-1; CDR3 protein: CSVLDRGGYTF; CDR3 DNA: TGCAGCGTTTTGGACAGGGGTGGCTACACCTTC
clone size: .; D gene: TRBD1; J gene: TRBJ1-1; V gene: TRBV10-3; CDR3 protein: CAISESGQGPTEAFF; CDR3 DNA: TGTGCCATCAGTGAGTCGGGACAGGGACCCACTGAAGCTTTCTTT
clone size: .; D gene: TRBD1; J gene: TRBJ1-1; V gene: TRBV6-1; CDR3 protein: CASSPRQGGNEAFF; CDR3 DNA: TGTGCCAGCAGTCCCCGACAGGGAGGCAACGAAGCTTTCTTT
clone size: few; D gene: TRBD1; J gene: TRBJ2-3; V gene: TRBV7-9; CDR3 protein: CASSLVRTGSTDTQYF; CDR3 DNA: TGTGCCAGCAGCTTAGTCCGGACAGGAAGTACAGATACGCAGTATTTT
clone size: many; D gene: TRBD1; J gene: TRBJ1-1; V gene: TRBV5-1; CDR3 protein: CASSPTGSNTEAFF; CDR3 DNA: TGCGCCAGCAGTCCGACAGGGTCGAACACTGAAGCTTTCTTT
clone size: many; D gene: .; J gene: TRBJ1-1; V gene: TRBV5-1; CDR3 protein: CASSLPNTEAFF; CDR3 DNA: TGCGCCAGCAGCTTGCCGAACACTGAAGCTTTCTTT
clone size: .; D gene: .; J gene: TRBJ1-6; V gene: TRBV6-5; CDR3 protein: CASRKQGPLHF; CDR3 DNA: TGTGCCAGCAGGAAACAGGGCCCCCTCCACTTT
clone size: .; D gene: .; J gene: TRBJ2-5; V gene: TRBV6-6; CDR3 protein: CASSYGVQETQYF; CDR3 DNA: TGTGCCAGCAGTTATGGAGTTCAAGAGACCCAGTACTTC
clone size: .; D gene: TRBD2; J gene: TRBJ2-1; V gene: TRBV5-6; CDR3 protein: CASSLVAGGRRGEQFF; CDR3 DNA: TGTGCCAGCAGCTTGGTAGCGGGAGGGCGGCGGGGTGAGCAGTTCTTC
clone size: few; D gene: TRBD1; J gene: TRBJ1-6; V gene: TRBV29-1; CDR3 protein: CSASIGQEASPLHF; CDR3 DNA: TGCAGCGCCTCAATAGGACAGGAGGCGTCACCCCTCCACTTT
clone size: many; D gene: .; J gene: TRBJ1-2; V gene: TRBV29-1; CDR3 protein: CSVERTYYGYTF; CDR3 DNA: TGCAGCGTTGAACGGACGTACTATGGCTACACCTTC
clone size: .; D gene: TRBD1; J gene: TRBJ2-7; V gene: TRBV5-4; CDR3 protein: CASSMGQGVEQYF; CDR3 DNA: TGTGCCAGCAGCATGGGACAGGGAGTCGAGCAGTACTTC
clone size: .; D gene: .; J gene: TRBJ1-5; V gene: TRBV15; CDR3 protein: CATSMGVDPAFRNQPQHF; CDR3 DNA: TGTGCCACCAGCATGGGTGTAGACCCTGCTTTTCGCAATCAGCCCCAGCATTTT
clone size: few; D gene: .; J gene: TRBJ2-7; V gene: TRBV6-1; CDR3 protein: CASSEAGKGPYEQYF; CDR3 DNA: TGTGCCAGCAGTGAAGCGGGAAAGGGCCCCTACGAGCAGTACTTC
clone size: .; D gene: TRBD2; J gene: TRBJ2-5; V gene: TRBV9; CDR3 protein: CASSVGGLAGVGQETQYF; CDR3 DNA: TGTGCCAGCAGCGTGGGGGGACTAGCGGGAGTTGGCCAAGAGACCCAGTACTTC
clone size: .; D gene: TRBD1; J gene: TRBJ1-2; V gene: TRBV7-3; CDR3 protein: CASSAGGGRGYTF; CDR3 DNA: TGTGCCAGCAGCGCAGGGGGTGGAAGGGGCTACACCTTC
clone size: many; D gene: .; J gene: TRBJ2-3; V gene: TRBV5-1; CDR3 protein: CASSLWQGITDTQYF; CDR3 DNA: TGCGCCAGCAGCTTGTGGCAGGGGATCACAGATACGCAGTATTTT
clone size: few; D gene: TRBD1; J gene: TRBJ2-3; V gene: TRBV6-1; CDR3 protein: CASSSPGQPTDTQYF; CDR3 DNA: TGTGCCAGCAGCTCGCCGGGACAGCCCACCGATACGCAGTATTTT
clone size: few; D gene: .; J gene: TRBJ2-1; V gene: TRBV3-1; CDR3 protein: CASSHPTGRNEQFF; CDR3 DNA: TGTGCCAGCAGCCACCCCACGGGGAGGAATGAGCAGTTCTTC
clone size: once; D gene: .; J gene: TRBJ1-6; V gene: TRBV5-5; CDR3 protein: CASSSRRADSPLHF; CDR3 DNA: TGTGCCAGCAGCTCACGGAGGGCTGATTCACCCCTCCACTTT
clone size: many; D gene: .; J gene: TRBJ2-2; V gene: TRBV2; CDR3 protein: CASSAVNTGELFF; CDR3 DNA: TGTGCCAGCAGTGCTGTTAACACCGGGGAGCTGTTTTTT
clone size: .; D gene: .; J gene: TRBJ2-2; V gene: TRBV6-5; CDR3 protein: CASSYSGHPNTGELFF; CDR3 DNA: TGTGCCAGCAGTTACTCGGGACACCCGAACACCGGGGAGCTGTTTTTT
clone size: few; D gene: .; J gene: TRBJ1-5; V gene: TRBV27; CDR3 protein: CASSRSYMQPQHF; CDR3 DNA: TGTGCCAGCAGCCGATCCTATATGCAGCCCCAGCATTTT
clone size: .; D gene: .; J gene: TRBJ2-3; V gene: TRBV24-1; CDR3 protein: CATSDLGRSTDTQYF; CDR3 DNA: TGTGCCACCAGTGATTTGGGCAGGAGCACAGATACGCAGTATTTT
clone size: .; D gene: .; J gene: TRBJ1-2; V gene: TRBV6-5; CDR3 protein: CALKGVNYGYTF; CDR3 DNA: TGTGCTCTTAAGGGAGTCAACTATGGCTACACCTTC
clone size: .; D gene: .; J gene: TRBJ2-1; V gene: TRBV21-1; CDR3 protein: CASRTPNEQFF; CDR3 DNA: TGTGCCAGCCGGACGCCCAATGAGCAGTTCTTC
clone size: few; D gene: .; J gene: TRBJ2-2; V gene: TRBV29-1; CDR3 protein: CSVGGFVDTGELFF; CDR3 DNA: TGCAGCGTTGGGGGGTTCGTTGACACCGGGGAGCTGTTTTTT
clone size: many; D gene: TRBD1; J gene: TRBJ2-2; V gene: TRBV12-3/TRBV12-4; CDR3 protein: CASSLTGTGNTGELFF; CDR3 DNA: TGTGCCAGCAGTCTTACCGGGACAGGGAACACCGGGGAGCTGTTTTTT
clone size: few; D gene: .; J gene: TRBJ1-1; V gene: TRBV20-1; CDR3 protein: CSASGTTGMAYTEAFF; CDR3 DNA: TGCAGTGCCTCGGGTACCACAGGGATGGCGTACACTGAAGCTTTCTTT
clone size: .; D gene: TRBD1; J gene: TRBJ1-1; V gene: TRBV28; CDR3 protein: CASPGQGDRPEAFF; CDR3 DNA: TGTGCCAGCCCGGGACAGGGAGACCGCCCTGAAGCTTTCTTT
clone size: few; D gene: .; J gene: TRBJ2-2; V gene: TRBV28; CDR3 protein: CASSFPLTNTGELFF; CDR3 DNA: TGTGCCAGCAGTTTCCCCCTAACGAACACCGGGGAGCTGTTTTTT
clone size: .; D gene: .; J gene: TRBJ2-2; V gene: TRBV11-3; CDR3 protein: CASSPGVSGELFF; CDR3 DNA: TGTGCCAGCAGCCCCGGGGTTTCCGGGGAGCTGTTTTTT
clone size: .; D gene: TRBD1; J gene: TRBJ1-2; V gene: TRBV10-3; CDR3 protein: CAISEVGQGRYGYTF; CDR3 DNA: TGTGCCATCAGTGAGGTCGGACAGGGCCGCTATGGCTACACCTTC
clone size: .; D gene: TRBD2; J gene: TRBJ2-2; V gene: TRBV28; CDR3 protein: CASSLLQRGANTGELFF; CDR3 DNA: TGTGCCAGCAGTTTGTTACAGCGGGGTGCCAACACCGGGGAGCTGTTTTTT
clone size: many; D gene: TRBD2; J gene: TRBJ2-7; V gene: TRBV12-3/TRBV12-4; CDR3 protein: CASSLAETYEQYF; CDR3 DNA: TGTGCCAGCAGCCTAGCGGAAACCTACGAGCAGTACTTC
clone size: .; D gene: .; J gene: TRBJ2-6; V gene: TRBV2; CDR3 protein: CASGKGSGANVLTF; CDR3 DNA: TGTGCCAGTGGGAAGGGGTCCGGGGCCAACGTCCTGACTTTC
clone size: .; D gene: .; J gene: TRBJ2-1; V gene: TRBV5-5; CDR3 protein: CASSLGGLQPLSNEQFF; CDR3 DNA: TGTGCCAGCAGCTTGGGGGGGCTTCAGCCACTGTCCAATGAGCAGTTCTTC
clone size: few; D gene: TRBD2; J gene: TRBJ2-1; V gene: TRBV3-1; CDR3 protein: CATGTSGGYNEQFF; CDR3 DNA: TGTGCCACCGGGACTAGCGGGGGATACAATGAGCAGTTCTTC
clone size: .; D gene: .; J gene: TRBJ2-1; V gene: TRBV7-9; CDR3 protein: CASSIREIINEQFF; CDR3 DNA: TGTGCCAGCAGCATTCGGGAGATAATTAATGAGCAGTTCTTC
clone size: many; D gene: TRBD2; J gene: TRBJ2-1; V gene: TRBV7-8; CDR3 protein: CASSLFQTSGIVSGQFF; CDR3 DNA: TGTGCCAGCAGCTTGTTTCAGACTAGCGGGATTGTGTCGGGGCAGTTCTTC
clone size: .; D gene: .; J gene: TRBJ2-1; V gene: TRBV7-3; CDR3 protein: CASSPYGLGRGDEQFF; CDR3 DNA: TGTGCCAGCAGCCCGTACGGTCTAGGCCGGGGCGATGAGCAGTTCTTC
clone size: .; D gene: TRBD1; J gene: TRBJ2-1; V gene: TRBV29-1; CDR3 protein: CSVTRDRVNNEQFF; CDR3 DNA: TGCAGCGTCACCAGGGACAGGGTGAACAATGAGCAGTTCTTC
clone size: .; D gene: .; J gene: TRBJ2-7; V gene: TRBV3-1; CDR3 protein: CASSLSTDPYEQYF; CDR3 DNA: TGTGCCAGCAGCCTATCGACGGACCCCTACGAGCAGTACTTC
clone size: few; D gene: TRBD2; J gene: TRBJ2-2; V gene: TRBV10-3; CDR3 protein: CAIKWREDGTGELFF; CDR3 DNA: TGTGCCATCAAATGGCGGGAGGATGGAACCGGGGAGCTGTTTTTT
clone size: few; D gene: .; J gene: TRBJ2-2; V gene: TRBV7-2; CDR3 protein: CASSLGGLGTGELFF; CDR3 DNA: TGTGCCAGCAGCTTAGGGGGGCTTGGGACCGGGGAGCTGTTTTTT
clone size: few; D gene: .; J gene: TRBJ1-3; V gene: TRBV7-2; CDR3 protein: CASSPHGYSGNTIYF; CDR3 DNA: TGTGCCAGCAGCCCACACGGGTACTCTGGAAACACCATATATTTT
clone size: .; D gene: .; J gene: TRBJ2-7; V gene: TRBV2; CDR3 protein: CASRIWSSYEQYF; CDR3 DNA: TGTGCCAGCAGGATCTGGAGCTCCTACGAGCAGTACTTC
clone size: few; D gene: .; J gene: TRBJ1-2; V gene: TRBV29-1; CDR3 protein: CSVENSWGSRGYTF; CDR3 DNA: TGCAGCGTTGAAAACTCTTGGGGCTCTCGTGGCTACACCTTC
clone size: .; D gene: TRBD2; J gene: TRBJ2-5; V gene: TRBV9; CDR3 protein: CASSPTGGIVETQYF; CDR3 DNA: TGTGCCAGCAGCCCAACCGGGGGGATAGTAGAGACCCAGTACTTC
clone size: few; D gene: TRBD2; J gene: TRBJ2-1; V gene: TRBV3-1; CDR3 protein: CASQLAGSADEQFF; CDR3 DNA: TGTGCCAGCCAGCTAGCGGGATCCGCTGATGAGCAGTTCTTC
clone size: .; D gene: .; J gene: TRBJ2-3; V gene: TRBV5-1; CDR3 protein: CPEGADTQYF; CDR3 DNA: TGCCCCGAAGGGGCAGATACGCAGTATTTT
clone size: few; D gene: TRBD2; J gene: TRBJ2-1; V gene: TRBV5-1; CDR3 protein: CASSSAGNSGGPQFF; CDR3 DNA: TGCGCCAGCAGCTCAGCGGGAAATAGCGGGGGCCCCCAGTTCTTC
clone size: .; D gene: TRBD1; J gene: TRBJ2-1; V gene: TRBV7-3; CDR3 protein: CASTPGGTGGFNEQFF; CDR3 DNA: TGTGCCAGCACCCCAGGTGGGACAGGGGGTTTCAATGAGCAGTTCTTC
clone size: few; D gene: .; J gene: TRBJ1-4; V gene: TRBV18; CDR3 protein: CASSPPTEKLFF; CDR3 DNA: TGTGCCAGCTCACCACCAACTGAAAAACTGTTTTTT
clone size: few; D gene: .; J gene: TRBJ1-1; V gene: TRBV2; CDR3 protein: CASSSQGRLLNTEAFF; CDR3 DNA: TGTGCCAGCAGTTCCCAAGGACGGCTCCTGAACACTGAAGCTTTCTTT
clone size: .; D gene: .; J gene: TRBJ2-2; V gene: TRBV7-8; CDR3 protein: CASSWNANTGELFF; CDR3 DNA: TGTGCCAGCAGCTGGAACGCGAACACCGGGGAGCTGTTTTTT